This section outlines one T cell receptor (beta chain) sequence together with its context. The sample is drawn from a study of identical twins. TCRdb re-analysed the 5' RACE reads in MiXCR, keeping a single row per CDR3 protein. The table has fewer than 350,000 distinct CDR3 sequences, 8% to 9% seen once; the top ten hold over 2%. A further study also used this sample, focusing on yellow fever vaccine responses in identical twins.

This clonotype originated in a young woman in good health. The sample comprised memory (CD45RO+) T cells sorted from blood.

Here the CDR3 reads CASSVGPGTEAFF. The CDR3 DNA reads as TGTGCCAGCAGCGTAGGGCCGGGCACTGAAGCTTTCTTT. The J gene is TRBJ1-1, the V gene TRBV9; no clear D. The CDR3 is 13 amino acids. V was shortened by 0 bases and J by 4 bases, with 7 bases between the two germline ends. Germline CDR1 SGDLS, CDR2 YYNGEE.